What follows are 30 T cell receptor beta chains derived from one specimen sequenced in a study of T cell repertoires in cytomegalovirus infection. TCRdb analysed the reads with MiXCR anew, one entry per CDR3 protein. The sample holds fewer than 550,000 distinct CDR3 sequences, about 15% seen once. The specimen sequenced was CD8+ T cells from PBMCs. These receptors originate from a human donor in good health (CMV status not recorded). Some clones in this sample may be carry-over from other donors' samples.

As for this clonotype: The junction departs from the called germline gene at one end, perhaps through a read error. This chain links TRBV20-1 with TRBJ2-5; 9 bases are a match to TRBD2. Germline V gene lookup returns CDR1 DFQATT and CDR2 SNEGSKA (reference sequence). The CDR3 is 15 residues long. CDR3 sequence: CSATVRRGGKETKYF. CDR3 nucleotides: TGCAGTGCCACGGTGCGGCGGGGGGGCAAAGAGACCAAGTACTTC.

There are a few counts of this clonotype. The V gene is TRBV9, the J gene TRBJ2-1; D remains unclear. Germline-derived CDR1 and CDR2 are SGDLS and YYNGEE. CDR3 length: 15 amino acids. V was clipped by 4 bases and J by 8 bases, with 19 bases between them. The CDR3 DNA follows: TGTGCCAGCAGCCCCATGAAGGACCCAGGATATGAGCAGTTCTTC. Translated: CASSPMKDPGYEQFF.

The chain joins TRBV6-6 to TRBJ1-1; D unresolved. Germline V lookup: CDR1 MNHNY, CDR2 SVGAGI (reference sequence). V was cut by 8 bases and J by 6 bases, with 7 bases left in between. There are 10 residues in the CDR3. Here the CDR3 reads CASYLAEAFF. CDR3 DNA sequence: TGTGCCAGCTACCTCGCTGAAGCTTTCTTT.

The V gene is TRBV20-1, the J gene TRBJ2-2; 14 bases are shared with TRBD2. The CDR3 has 18 residues. Unmatched junction bases numbered 15, after V lost 6 bases and J lost 6 bases. The germline CDR1 and CDR2 sequences are DFQATT and SNEGSKA (reference sequence). CDR3 protein: CSASPSVGTSGSSGELFF. The CDR3 DNA is TGCAGTGCCAGCCCCTCAGTCGGGACTAGCGGGAGCTCCGGGGAGCTGTTTTTT.

This clonotype was picked up many times. The chain joins TRBV4-1 to TRBJ2-6; unclear D gene. The V end lost 2 bases, the J end lost 0 bases, and 8 bases lay between the germline ends. The CDR3 consists of 16 residues. Germline V CDR1 and CDR2: MGHRA, YSYEKL. The CDR3 spells CASSQPPLSGANVLTF. CDR3 nucleotides: TGCGCCAGCAGCCAACCACCGCTCTCTGGGGCCAACGTCCTGACTTTC.

The rearrangement joins TRBV14 to TRBJ2-1; D assignment may be TRBD1 or TRBD2 (5 bases each). The length of the CDR3 is 15 residues. Germline values: CDR1 SGHDN, CDR2 FVKESK. Trimming stripped 1 base from V and 3 bases from J, with 10 bases between. The CDR3 here is CASSQVAGSYNEQFF. The CDR3 nucleotides are TGTGCCAGCAGCCAAGTGGCAGGGAGCTACAATGAGCAGTTCTTC. The whole variable domain, filled in from reference TRBV14 and TRBJ2-1, reads EAGVTQFPSHSVIEKGQTVTLRCDPISGHDNLYWYRRVMGKEIKFLLHFVKESKQDESGMPNNRFLAERTGGTYSTLKVQPAELEDSGVYFCASSQVAGSYNEQFFGPGTRLTVL.

The chain couples TRBV19 to TRBJ2-5; D gene unclear. This CDR3 comprises 13 residues. V was shortened by 4 bases and J by 1 base, with 7 bases between the two germline ends. Germline V gene data show CDR1 as LNHDA and CDR2 as SQIVND (reference sequence). The CDR3: CASSRTLQETQYF. Written as DNA, the CDR3 is TGTGCCAGTAGTAGAACTCTCCAAGAGACCCAGTACTTC.

As concerns this clonotype: Germline and junction disagree at one end, which may indicate a read error. V and J are TRBV7-4 and TRBJ1-1; no clear D gene. This CDR3 has 11 residues. The germline CDR1 and CDR2 sequences are SGHVT and SQSDAQ. The CDR3 coding sequence is TGTGTCAGCAGCTTACCACCTGAAGCTTTCTTT. It yields the protein CVSSLPPEAFF.

This clonotype was seen more than once but under ten times. V and J are TRBV5-4 and TRBJ2-7; TRBD1 might be the D (7 bases). The CDR3 loop spans 14 amino acids. V was cut by 4 bases and J by 2 bases, with 13 bases left in between. Germline V gene sequence: CDR1 SGHNT, CDR2 YYREEE (reference sequence). The CDR3 here is CASSQGEVPYEQYF. The CDR3 nucleotides read TGTGCCAGCAGCCAGGGGGAGGTTCCCTACGAGCAGTACTTC.

This clonotype was observed a few times. This chain links TRBV6-2 or TRBV6-3 with TRBJ2-1, with TRBD1 identical over 8 bases. The CDR3 is made up of 20 amino acids. Germline V gene lookup returns CDR1 MNHEY and CDR2 SVGEGT. The ends lost 8 bases at V and 1 base at J; junction bases unmatched: 22. The CDR3 nucleotides are TGTGCCAGCCTTCCCAGGGGGCGGGCTCCAGCACTGGCGTCCTACAATGAGCAGTTCTTC. Residues: CASLPRGRAPALASYNEQFF.

This clonotype occurred many times. The chain employs TRBV7-2 and TRBJ2-5; D may be TRBD2 (5 bases). This CDR3 spans 14 amino acids. Germline CDR1 and CDR2: SGHTA and FQGNSA. V lost 5 bases and J lost 5, with 15 bases in between. CDR3 residues: CASSPGLARETQYF. Written as DNA, the CDR3 is TGTGCCAGCAGCCCAGGACTGGCTCGCGAGACCCAGTACTTC.

This clonotype was seen a few times. This sequence joins TRBV28 and TRBJ1-5; no clear D. There are 16 residues in the CDR3. V lost 4 bases to trimming and J lost 0 bases, with 13 bases between them. Germline assignment: CDR1 MDHEN and CDR2 SYDVKM. CDR3 coding DNA: TGTGCCAGCAGTTCCCCGCGGGGATATAGCAATCAGCCCCAGCATTTT. Its translation is CASSSPRGYSNQPQHF.

This clonotype was found many times. This CDR3 reads CASSQGLAGSLFYEQYF. The CDR3 region has the DNA TGTGCCAGCAGCCAGGGACTAGCGGGGTCCCTGTTCTACGAGCAGTACTTC. The chain links TRBV7-6 to TRBJ2-7; TRBD2 matches at 13 bases. With 5 bases clipped from V and 3 bases from J, the junction kept 10 bases outside the gene matches. This CDR3 has 17 amino acids. Germline assignment: CDR1 SGHVS and CDR2 FNYEAQ.

The chain couples TRBV20-1 to TRBJ2-6, with D perhaps TRBD1 (5 bases). With 5 bases removed from V and 2 bases from J, the gap between germline ends came to 16 bases. This CDR3 has 16 residues. Germline V lookup: CDR1 DFQATT, CDR2 SNEGSKA (reference sequence). CDR3: CSAHRGGAPGANVLTF. The CDR3 nucleotides are TGCAGTGCTCATCGAGGTGGGGCCCCTGGGGCCAACGTCCTGACTTTC.

CDR3 coding DNA: TGCAGTGCCAGGGGGGGGCCTCCCCCTTTAGGCTATGGCTACACCTTC. This encodes CSARGGPPPLGYGYTF. The chain recombines TRBV20-1 with TRBJ1-2; 7 bases map to TRBD1. Trimming cost V 6 bases and J 4 bases; bases outside gene matches: 17. The germline V gene encodes CDR1 DFQATT and CDR2 SNEGSKA (reference sequence). The length of the CDR3 is 16 residues.

This clonotype was seen at least ten times. The V gene is TRBV5-5, the J gene TRBJ2-3; 7 positions match TRBD2. Germline-derived CDR1 and CDR2 are SGHKS and YYEKEE (reference sequence). V was pared by 4 bases and J by 7 bases, with 12 bases of the junction left unmatched. This CDR3 comprises 15 residues. The chain's CDR3 is CASSRDYGSVYTQYF. In DNA, the CDR3 is TGTGCCAGCAGCAGGGACTACGGGTCGGTATATACGCAGTATTTT.

This clonotype was seen at least ten times. The chain links TRBV19 to TRBJ1-5; D unclear. Between the trimmed V and J ends, which lost 6 bases and 3 bases, there was a span of 12 bases. The V gene's germline CDR1 is LNHDA and CDR2 SQIVND (reference sequence). The length of the CDR3 is 14 residues. Here the CDR3 reads CASSPILHNQPQHF. The DNA for the CDR3 is TGTGCCAGTAGCCCGATTTTGCACAATCAGCCCCAGCATTTT.

This clonotype was detected only a few times. This chain links TRBV27 with TRBJ2-4; 7 nucleotides align to TRBD1. The junction had 5 bases not matched to a gene; V was cut back by 5 bases and J by 7 bases. The CDR3 covers 13 residues. Germline CDR1 reads MNHEY; CDR2 reads SMNVEV (reference sequence). The CDR3 region has the DNA TGTGCCAGCAGTCTGACAGGGTCGAACATTCAGTACTTC. Amino acid sequence: CASSLTGSNIQYF.

This sequence joins TRBV29-1 and TRBJ1-3; tentatively, D is TRBD1 (5 bases). The CDR3 covers 13 residues. V lost 6 bases and J 3 bases, leaving 12 bases between the germline ends. The germline gives CDR1 SQVTM, CDR2 ANQGSEA. The CDR3 here is CSVTWGVGNTIYF. CDR3 coding DNA: TGCAGCGTGACCTGGGGGGTTGGAAACACCATATATTTT.

V usage is TRBV27 and J usage is TRBJ2-7; D gene ambiguous. CDR1 is MNHEY, CDR2 SMNVEV, per germline (reference sequence). There are 13 residues in the CDR3. Trimming left V 5 bases short and J 2 bases short, with 10 bases between. In DNA, the CDR3 is TGTGCCAGCAGTGACGCTGACCCCTACGAGCAGTACTTC. Its protein is CASSDADPYEQYF.

Points on this clonotype: This may stem from a read error, because a much larger clone lies one nucleotide away. The chain employs TRBV7-9 and TRBJ2-1; 15 bases are shared with TRBD2. Germline V gene data show CDR1 as SEHNR and CDR2 as FQNEAQ (reference sequence). The CDR3 covers 17 residues. The CDR3 sequence: CASIGLAGGSSYNVQFF. CDR3 coding DNA: TGTGCCAGCATTGGACTAGCGGGGGGGAGCTCCTACAATGTGCAGTTCTTC.

This clonotype was counted many times. V gene TRBV7-6 combines with J gene TRBJ2-2; TRBD2 is a possible D gene (6 bases). CDR1 is SGHVS, CDR2 FNYEAQ, per germline. The CDR3 runs to 17 residues. V was shortened by 5 bases and J by 0 bases, with 16 bases between the two germline ends. Here the CDR3 DNA reads TGTGCCAGCAGCGCGCACCCCGGGACTTCGAACACCGGGGAGCTGTTTTTT. As protein: CASSAHPGTSNTGELFF.

V and J are TRBV7-9 and TRBJ2-7; D is undetermined. Germline values: CDR1 SEHNR, CDR2 FQNEAQ (reference sequence). The CDR3 contains 16 residues. Trimming pared 0 bases from V and 3 bases from J, leaving 15 bases between. The CDR3 DNA reads as TGTGCCAGCAGCTTAGCGAAGAATCCCCAGCTCTACGAGCAGTACTTC. It specifies CASSLAKNPQLYEQYF. Drawing the rest from reference TRBV7-9 and TRBJ2-7, the complete variable domain is DTGVSQNPRHKITKRGQNVTFRCDPISEHNRLYWYRQTLGQGPEFLTYFQNEAQLEKSRLLSDRFSAERPKGSFSTLEIQRTEQGDSAMYLCASSLAKNPQLYEQYFGPGTRLTVT.

The chain carries TRBV10-2 and TRBJ2-1; 7 positions match TRBD2. V shed 2 bases, J shed 4 bases, and the junction held 2 bases outside the gene matches. CDR1 and CDR2 from the germline V gene are WSHSY and SAAADI. CDR3 length: 14 residues. The CDR3: CASSEAGVYNEQFF. The CDR3 bases are TGCGCCAGCAGTGAGGCGGGAGTGTACAATGAGCAGTTCTTC.

This clonotype was detected many times. The rearrangement joins TRBV24-1 to TRBJ2-2, with D unresolved. From germline, CDR1 is KGHDR and CDR2 SFDVKD. V was clipped by 4 bases and J by 0 bases, with 14 bases between them. The CDR3 length is 17 residues. The CDR3 nucleotides are TGTGCCACCAGTGACCGTCTAGGGAATACGAACACCGGGGAGCTGTTTTTT. The encoded protein is CATSDRLGNTNTGELFF.

Ten or more counts support this clonotype. The chain links TRBV11-2 to TRBJ2-2, with TRBD1 identical over 11 bases. The trim removed 5 bases at V and 6 bases at J, leaving 20 bases unmatched. The CDR3 runs to 20 residues. Looked up from germline, CDR1 is SGHAT and CDR2 is FQNNGV. Here the CDR3 reads CASSETFRGQGVPMAGELFF. CDR3 coding DNA: TGTGCCAGCAGCGAAACGTTTCGGGGACAGGGGGTGCCTATGGCCGGGGAGCTGTTTTTT.

This clonotype was counted ten times or more. The J gene is TRBJ1-1, the V gene TRBV7-9; D is uncertain. The CDR3 spans 13 residues. V gave up 5 bases and J gave up 4 bases, with 11 bases separating them. Per the germline V gene, CDR1 is SEHNR and CDR2 is FQNEAQ (reference sequence). The CDR3 DNA reads TGTGCCAGCAGCCCGCGGGAGGTCACTGAAGCTTTCTTT. Its translation is CASSPREVTEAFF.

The rearrangement joins TRBV28 to TRBJ2-1; TRBD2 might be the D (7 bases). V lost 6 bases and J 10 bases, leaving 37 bases between the germline ends. CDR1 is MDHEN and CDR2 is SYDVKM in the germline V gene. This CDR3 is built from 20 residues. The CDR3 bases are TGTGCCAGCAGCCACACCTTTCGGCAGCGTGGGGGGGGGCGCCGGGGGGAGCAGTTCTTC. This gives the protein CASSHTFRQRGGGRRGEQFF. Based on the CDR3 plus reference TRBV28 and TRBJ2-1, the full variable domain is DVKVTQSSRYLVKRTGEKVFLECVQDMDHENMFWYRQDPGLGLRLIYFSYDVKMKEKGDIPEGYSVSREKKERFSLILESASTNQTSMYLCASSHTFRQRGGGRRGEQFFGPGTRLTVL.

This clonotype appeared a few times. The chain couples TRBV15 to TRBJ1-5; D call uncertain. CDR1 and CDR2 from the germline V gene are LNHNV and YYDKDF (reference sequence). Trimming left V 3 bases short and J 4 bases short, with 10 bases between. This CDR3 is built from 14 residues. The CDR3 DNA sequence: TGTGCCACCAGCAGTAAGGTTGGAAATCAGCCCCAGCATTTT. Translation: CATSSKVGNQPQHF.

The rearrangement links TRBV2 to TRBJ2-7; D remains ambiguous. V was clipped by 4 bases and J by 2 bases, with 9 bases between them. In germline, CDR1 is SNHLY, CDR2 FYNNEI. The CDR3 spans 13 residues. DNA for the CDR3: TGTGCCAGCAGTGGGCTAGAGACCTACGAGCAGTACTTC. It is translated as CASSGLETYEQYF. The full variable domain, in which reference TRBV2 and TRBJ2-7 provide the parts outside the CDR3, is EPEVTQTPSHQVTQMGQEVILRCVPISNHLYFYWYRQILGQKVEFLVSFYNNEISEKSEIFDDQFSVERPDGSNFTLKIRSTKLEDSAMYFCASSGLETYEQYFGPGTRLTVT.